These 18 T cell receptor beta chains originate from one sample sequenced in a study of CD8+CD57+ T cells in acquired aplastic anemia. For sequencing, patients were chosen who had shown expansion of CD8+CD57+ cells by flow cytometry. Genomic DNA was employed as the template in profiling TCR beta VDJ and CDR3. TCRdb reprocessed the reads with MiXCR, giving one entry per CDR3 protein. This sample has about 220,000 distinct CDR3 sequences, with roughly half found just once. The sample comprised sorted CD4+, CD8+, or CD8+CD57+ T cells (not recorded which) from PBMCs. These receptors all come from a human donor with aplastic anemia.

This clonotype has a handful of counts. The CDR3 region is CSALDRADTQYF. The CDR3, as DNA: TGCAGCGCCTTGGACAGGGCAGATACGCAGTATTTT. The chain joins TRBV29-1 to TRBJ2-3, with TRBD1 matching over 8 bases. Germline V CDR1 and CDR2: SQVTM, ANQGSEA. The J segment lost 4 bases and the V segment lost 7 bases, leaving 4 bases of the junction unmatched. This CDR3 comprises 12 residues.

This rearrangement joins TRBV7-2 to TRBJ2-2; no reliable D call. CDR1 is SGHTA, CDR2 FQGNSA, per germline. The CDR3 is 13 residues long. Deletions cut 1 base from V and 4 bases from J, with 4 bases between. This CDR3 reads CASSLDSTGELFF. The CDR3 region has the DNA TGTGCCAGCAGCTTAGACTCCACCGGGGAGCTGTTTTTT.

In regard to this clonotype: A much bigger clone sits one base away, suggesting this may be a read error. The chain joins TRBV6-2 or TRBV6-3 to TRBJ2-1; D may be TRBD1 (6 bases). This CDR3 spans 14 amino acids. The V end lost 2 bases, the J end lost 10 bases, and 15 bases lay between the germline ends. Germline loops: CDR1 MNHEY, CDR2 SVGEGT. Here the CDR3 reads CASSYTDPGTEQFF. As DNA, the CDR3 is TGTGCCAGCAGTTACACCGACCCGGGGACAGAGCAGTTCTTC.

The V and J genes are TRBV20-1 and TRBJ1-2, with 9 nucleotides matching TRBD1. V lost 6 bases and J lost 2; bases outside the gene matches: 7. The length of the CDR3 is 14 residues. Germline V gives CDR1 DFQATT, CDR2 SNEGSKA (reference sequence). CDR3 nucleotides: TGCAGTGCGGGGACAGGGACTTACAACTATGGCTACACCTTC. The encoded protein is CSAGTGTYNYGYTF.

This chain links TRBV12-3 or TRBV12-4 with TRBJ2-7; 8 bases line up with TRBD1. This CDR3 region has 14 residues. J gave up 6 bases and V 3 bases, and 7 bases lay outside the gene matches. The CDR3 DNA sequence: TGTGCCAGCAGTTTGGCGGACAGGGTAAGCGAGCAGTACTTC. It codes for CASSLADRVSEQYF.

The chain couples TRBV29-1 to TRBJ2-7; tentative D call: TRBD2 (7 bases). The CDR3 runs to 12 residues. Trimming shortened V by 4 bases and J by 5 bases, and 12 bases separated the two germline ends. Germline V lookup: CDR1 SQVTM, CDR2 ANQGSEA. CDR3 in DNA: TGCAGCGTTGGGCCGGGGGGCCACGAGCAGTACTTC. The encoded protein is CSVGPGGHEQYF.

This clonotype has only one observation. This chain links TRBV15 with TRBJ2-7; 7 nucleotides line up with TRBD2. The CDR3 loop spans 14 amino acids. CDR1 and CDR2 (germline): LNHNV, YYDKDF (reference sequence). V lost 1 base, J lost 0 bases, and 0 bases stayed unmatched. The CDR3 DNA reads as TGTGCCACCAGCAGAGGACTAGCCTCCTACGAGCAGTACTTC. This translates into CATSRGLASYEQYF. Full variable domain (rest looked up from reference TRBV15 and TRBJ2-7): DAMVIQNPRYQVTQFGKPVTLSCSQTLNHNVMYWYQQKSSQAPKLLFHYYDKDFNNEADTPDNFQSRRPNTSFCFLDIRSPGLGDTAMYLCATSRGLASYEQYFGPGTRLTVT.

The V gene is TRBV7-4, the J gene TRBJ2-1, with D possibly matching TRBD1 (5 bases). The CDR3 loop spans 15 amino acids. Trimming shortened V by 5 bases and J by 2 bases, and 13 bases separated the two germline ends. The germline CDR1 and CDR2 sequences are SGHVT and SQSDAQ. CDR3 nucleotides: TGTGCCAGCAGCGTACTGTCAGGGACCTACAATGAGCAGTTCTTC. Residues: CASSVLSGTYNEQFF. Full variable domain (outside the CDR3, taken from reference TRBV7-4 and TRBJ2-1): GAGVSQSPRYKVAKRGRDVALRCDSISGHVTLYWYRQTLGQGSEVLTYSQSDAQRDKSGRPSGRFSAERPERSVSTLKIQRTEQGDSAVYLCASSVLSGTYNEQFFGPGTRLTVL.

J is TRBJ1-1 and V is TRBV7-9; no clear D gene. The CDR3 sequence is 14 residues long. Trimming shortened V by 6 bases and J by 1 base, and 12 bases separated the two germline ends. CDR1 is SEHNR, CDR2 FQNEAQ, per germline (reference sequence). The CDR3 bases are TGTGCCAGCAGTTACGGGGATACGAACACTGAAGCTTTCTTT. Amino acids: CASSYGDTNTEAFF.

Many counts were recorded for this clonotype. The chain joins TRBV7-9 to TRBJ1-1; 9 nucleotides agree with TRBD1. The CDR3 is 12 residues long. J gave up 11 bases and V 5 bases, and 6 bases lay outside the gene matches. From germline, CDR1 is SEHNR and CDR2 FQNEAQ (reference sequence). The chain's CDR3 is CASSPGTGSAFF. The DNA of the CDR3 is TGTGCCAGCAGCCCAGGGACAGGGTCTGCTTTCTTT. Full variable domain (outside the CDR3, taken from reference TRBV7-9 and TRBJ1-1): DTGVSQNPRHKITKRGQNVTFRCDPISEHNRLYWYRQTLGQGPEFLTYFQNEAQLEKSRLLSDRFSAERPKGSFSTLEIQRTEQGDSAMYLCASSPGTGSAFFGQGTRLTVV.

This clonotype showed up many times. CDR3 in amino acids: CASSLVYSSGNTIYF. In nucleotides, the CDR3 is TGTGCCAGCAGCTTAGTATACAGCTCTGGAAACACCATATATTTT. The chain employs TRBV7-2 and TRBJ1-3, with no clear D. V was trimmed by 1 base and J by 0 bases, leaving 7 bases between them. CDR1 is SGHTA, CDR2 FQGNSA, per germline. CDR3 size: 15 residues. Using reference TRBV7-2 and TRBJ1-3 for the parts outside the CDR3, the full variable domain is GAGVSQSPSNKVTEKGKDVELRCDPISGHTALYWYRQSLGQGLEFLIYFQGNSAPDKSGLPSDRFSAERTGGSVSTLTIQRTQQEDSAVYLCASSLVYSSGNTIYFGEGSWLTVV.

Worth noting for this clonotype: A much larger clone sits a single nucleotide away, making a read error possible. This chain uses TRBV12-3 or TRBV12-4 with TRBJ1-1; no clear D gene. Trimming took off 5 bases at V and 4 bases at J, with 14 bases between the two ends. The CDR3 extends over 14 amino acids. The CDR3 here is CASSLPLYGTEAFF. The CDR3 nucleotides are TGTGCCAGCAGTCTCCCTTTATACGGCACTGAAGCTTTCTTT.

This clonotype was observed at least ten times. The V call is TRBV4-2, the J call TRBJ1-1, with D perhaps matching TRBD1 (5 bases). Trimming pared 0 bases from V and 5 bases from J, leaving 10 bases between. CDR1 is LGHNA and CDR2 is YNFKEQ in the germline V gene. The CDR3 runs to 14 residues. The CDR3 bases are TGTGCCAGCAGCCAAGATTACGGGGGGACTGAAGCTTTCTTT. Translated: CASSQDYGGTEAFF.

The rearrangement links TRBV7-3 to TRBJ2-6; no clear D. V was pared by 7 bases and J by 0 bases, with 7 bases between. CDR1 and CDR2 from the germline V gene are SGHTA and FQGTGA. This CDR3 spans 14 amino acids. The CDR3 protein is CASTQSSGANVLTF. CDR3 coding DNA: TGTGCCAGCACCCAGAGCTCTGGGGCCAACGTCCTGACTTTC.

The CDR3 spells CSASQTQYF. CDR3 bases: TGCAGTGCTAGTCAGACCCAGTACTTC. This chain connects TRBV20-1 to TRBJ2-5; D unresolved. From germline, CDR1 is DFQATT and CDR2 SNEGSKA (reference sequence). Trimming pared 3 bases from V and 6 bases from J, leaving 2 bases between. The CDR3 is made up of 9 amino acids.

This clonotype was observed a handful of times. V and J are TRBV29-1 and TRBJ1-6; D call uncertain. The CDR3 spans 13 residues. V was trimmed by 6 bases and J by 10 bases, leaving 16 bases between them. Germline loops: CDR1 SQVTM, CDR2 ANQGSEA. The CDR3 DNA is TGCAGCGTGCGGTCCAGCGAGGGATCACCCCTCCACTTT. Protein sequence: CSVRSSEGSPLHF. Full variable domain (missing parts from reference TRBV29-1 and TRBJ1-6): SAVISQKPSRDICQRGTSLTIQCQVDSQVTMMFWYRQQPGQSLTLIATANQGSEATYESGFVIDKFPISRPNLTFSTLTVSNMSPEDSSIYLCSVRSSEGSPLHFGNGTRLTVT.

This clonotype was recorded many times. J is TRBJ2-1 and V is TRBV6-2 or TRBV6-3; the match to TRBD1 covers 7 bases. The germline V gene has CDR1 MNHEY and CDR2 SVGEGT. Losses at the gene ends were 4 bases for V and 6 bases for J; bases not matched to a gene: 9. The CDR3 covers 15 residues. For the CDR3, the DNA is TGTGCCAGCAGTTCGATCGAGACAGGGCGCAATGAGCAGTTCTTC. This codes for CASSSIETGRNEQFF.

The CDR3 nucleotides read TGTGCCAGCAGCCTACAGGGGGCGGGTTCCTACGAGCAGTACTTC. Its protein product is CASSLQGAGSYEQYF. This rearrangement joins TRBV6-5 to TRBJ2-7; 9 positions match TRBD1. There are 15 residues in the CDR3. The V and J ends lost 6 bases and 1 base, in that order; junction bases with no gene match: 7. Per the germline V gene, CDR1 is MNHEY and CDR2 is SVGAGI.